This passage covers 24 T cell receptor beta chains from one sample sequenced in a study of CD8+ T cells in alopecia areata (dated by TCRdb to the late 2010s). The method was the immunoSEQ multiplex PCR assay. RNA was extracted from all samples and reverse transcribed into cDNA as template for TCR sequencing. As stored in TCRdb, this immuneACCESS dataset retains in-frame rearrangements with V and J assigned. A fraction of the clones does not appear; measured against another copy, unresolved V genes explain less than half of the discrepancy, and the remainder lacks a known reason. The sample profile shows 110,000 to 150,000 clones; roughly 80% of them were found once. The ten largest account for 25% of the sample. Explained via the paper, the time point label denotes: more than three weeks on oral tofacitinib. Sample treatment or condition, as interpreted from the label and publication: oral pan-JAK inhibitor, 5-10 mg twice daily.

Source: CD8+ T cells sorted from blood, taken at week 4, from a patient treated with tofacitinib. The receptor source for this set is a human donor with alopecia areata.

The chain combines TRBV19 with TRBJ2-7; D could derive from TRBD1 or TRBD2 (5 bases each). Trimming removed 6 bases from V and 1 base from J, with 13 bases in between. Germline V gives CDR1 LNHDA, CDR2 SQIVND (reference sequence). This CDR3 spans 14 amino acids. The chain's CDR3 is CASRPWDLSYEQYF. The CDR3 bases are TGTGCCAGTAGACCGTGGGACCTGTCCTACGAGCAGTACTTC.

A few counts support this clone. This chain uses TRBV29-1 with TRBJ2-5; 7 bases are a match to TRBD1. The CDR3 spans 14 residues. J gave up 2 bases and V 8 bases, and 11 bases lay outside the gene matches. The germline CDR1 and CDR2 sequences are SQVTM and ANQGSEA. The CDR3 spells CSPQIQGEQETQYF. The CDR3 nucleotides are TGCAGCCCTCAAATTCAGGGGGAGCAAGAGACCCAGTACTTC.

As DNA, the CDR3 is TGTGCCAGCAGTTTATCGATCGGGGGGGGCTCCTACGAGCAGTACTTC. Translated: CASSLSIGGGSYEQYF. J is TRBJ2-7 and V is TRBV27, with TRBD2 matching 8 bases. CDR3 length: 16 amino acids. After removal of 0 bases from V and 0 bases from J, the junction contained 4 bases not matched to a gene. Germline lookup yields CDR1 MNHEY and CDR2 SMNVEV (reference sequence).

The chain recombines TRBV4-1 with TRBJ2-1; unclear D gene. The CDR3 spans 13 residues. Germline lookup yields CDR1 MGHRA and CDR2 YSYEKL. Trimming removed 5 bases from V and 6 bases from J, with 11 bases in between. The CDR3 region is CASSTSPINEQFF. CDR3 DNA: TGCGCCAGCAGCACCTCGCCAATCAATGAGCAGTTCTTC.

The genes are TRBV7-8 and TRBJ2-1; 8 bases match TRBD2. V shed 1 base, J shed 10 bases, and the junction held 12 bases outside the gene matches. This CDR3 is 16 amino acids long. Germline CDR1 is SGHVS and CDR2 is FQNEAQ. The CDR3 DNA follows: TGTGCCAGCAGCTTAGAATCTGGTAGCGGGACTTTGGAGCAGTTCTTC. It specifies CASSLESGSGTLEQFF. Supplemented by reference TRBV7-8 and TRBJ2-1, the full variable domain reads GAGVSQSPRYKVAKRGQDVALRCDPISGHVSLFWYQQALGQGPEFLTYFQNEAQLDKSGLPSDRFFAERPEGSVSTLKIQRTQQEDSAVYLCASSLESGSGTLEQFFGPGTRLTVL.

This sequence joins TRBV7-9 and TRBJ1-1; D is ambiguous. CDR1 and CDR2 from the germline V gene are SEHNR and FQNEAQ (reference sequence). The CDR3 contains 15 residues. V was pared by 0 bases and J by 1 base, with 9 bases between. The CDR3 spells CASSLAETWNTEAFF. CDR3 nucleotides: TGTGCCAGCAGCTTAGCGGAAACTTGGAACACTGAAGCTTTCTTT.

The chain combines TRBV28 with TRBJ2-7, with TRBD1 identical over 8 bases. The CDR3 sequence is 15 residues long. Germline CDR1 and CDR2: MDHEN and SYDVKM. V shed 4 bases, J shed 3 bases, and the junction held 8 bases outside the gene matches. DNA of the CDR3: TGTGCCAGCAGTTCCCAGGACAGGGAGCGCTACGAGCAGTACTTC. Translation: CASSSQDRERYEQYF.

This chain links TRBV7-9 with TRBJ1-1; D ambiguous. The germline V gene has CDR1 SEHNR and CDR2 FQNEAQ (reference sequence). V was cut by 0 bases and J by 0 bases, with 5 bases left in between. The length of the CDR3 is 14 residues. The CDR3 DNA reads TGTGCCAGCAGCTTAGCTTCCCTGAACACTGAAGCTTTCTTT. Its protein product is CASSLASLNTEAFF.

This clone was detected once. V and J are TRBV5-6 and TRBJ2-7; 9 bases align to TRBD1. V dropped 2 bases and J dropped 3; count of bases not matched to a gene: 6. Germline lookup yields CDR1 SGHDT and CDR2 YYEEEE. The CDR3 consists of 15 residues. The CDR3 coding sequence is TGTGCCAGCAGCTTTTCGCGGGACAGGGACTACGAGCAGTACTTC. This translates into CASSFSRDRDYEQYF.

This clone was counted a single time. The chain has TRBV7-8 and TRBJ2-1; D is unclear. The germline CDR1 and CDR2 sequences are SGHVS and FQNEAQ. This CDR3 has 15 residues. V was pared by 3 bases and J by 0 bases, with 9 bases between. The CDR3 nucleotides are TGTGCCAGCAGCTTGCAACAGAGCTCCTACAATGAGCAGTTCTTC. Translated, it gives CASSLQQSSYNEQFF.

The genes are TRBV27 and TRBJ2-3; TRBD2 aligns across 9 bases. Germline V gene data show CDR1 as MNHEY and CDR2 as SMNVEV (reference sequence). The ends lost 5 bases at V and 6 bases at J; junction bases unmatched: 9. The CDR3 covers 15 residues. CDR3 sequence: CASSPLGGGGDTQYF. For the CDR3, the DNA is TGTGCCAGCAGTCCCTTAGGCGGGGGGGGTGATACGCAGTATTTT.

This sequence joins TRBV13 and TRBJ2-2, with D tentatively TRBD1 (6 bases). CDR1 and CDR2 from the germline V gene are PRHDT and FYEKMQ (reference sequence). The CDR3 contains 15 residues. V was trimmed by 4 bases and J by 3 bases, leaving 12 bases between them. CDR3 loop: CASSSGRGHTGELFF. DNA for the CDR3: TGTGCCAGCAGCTCGGGCAGGGGTCACACCGGGGAGCTGTTTTTT.

Only a few counts were recorded for this clone. V usage is TRBV5-4 and J usage is TRBJ2-5; D possibly corresponds to TRBD2 (7 bases). Per the germline V gene, CDR1 is SGHNT and CDR2 is YYREEE (reference sequence). V was clipped by 9 bases and J by 5 bases, with 17 bases between them. The length of the CDR3 is 13 residues. The CDR3 spells CAMGGPAGETQYF. In nucleotides, the CDR3 is TGTGCCATGGGGGGGCCGGCGGGTGAGACCCAGTACTTC.

By proportion, this clone is medium-sized. The V gene is TRBV7-2, the J gene TRBJ2-6, with D unclear. The CDR3 covers 15 residues. Looked up from germline, CDR1 is SGHTA and CDR2 is FQGNSA. The V end lost 0 bases, the J end lost 0 bases, and 3 bases lay between the germline ends. The CDR3 coding sequence is TGTGCCAGCAGCTTAGCCCCCTCTGGGGCCAACGTCCTGACTTTC. Its translation is CASSLAPSGANVLTF.

The chain links TRBV4-3 to TRBJ2-6; D possibly corresponds to TRBD2 (5 bases). V was cut by 4 bases and J by 2 bases, with 9 bases left in between. This CDR3 contains 15 residues. Per the germline V gene, CDR1 is LGHNA and CDR2 is YSLEER. DNA for the CDR3: TGCGCCAGCAGCCCGACGGGGACTGGGGCCAACGTCCTGACTTTC. Encoded protein: CASSPTGTGANVLTF.

This rearrangement joins TRBV9 to TRBJ2-5; D gene unclear. CDR3 length: 13 residues. Germline assignment: CDR1 SGDLS and CDR2 YYNGEE. V gave up 3 bases and J gave up 4 bases, with 10 bases separating them. CDR3 nucleotides: TGTGCCAGCAGCGAACTCTCGGGAGAGACCCAGTACTTC. Protein product: CASSELSGETQYF. The full variable domain, rest sourced from reference TRBV9 and TRBJ2-5, is DSGVTQTPKHLITATGQRVTLRCSPRSGDLSVYWYQQSLDQGLQFLIQYYNGEERAKGNILERFSAQQFPDLHSELNLSSLELGDSALYFCASSELSGETQYFGPGTRLLVL.

The chain has TRBV7-8 and TRBJ2-1; TRBD2 aligns across 7 bases. Trimming removed 2 bases from V and 7 bases from J; junction bases left unmatched: 5. The CDR3 consists of 14 residues. Germline V gene lookup returns CDR1 SGHVS and CDR2 FQNEAQ. The CDR3 loop is CASSLSGDGNEQFF. Here the CDR3 DNA reads TGTGCCAGCAGCTTAAGCGGGGACGGGAATGAGCAGTTCTTC.

The chain joins TRBV19 to TRBJ1-6, with 7 bases matching TRBD1. CDR3 length equals 15 residues. Germline loops: CDR1 LNHDA, CDR2 SQIVND (reference sequence). Losses at the gene ends were 6 bases for V and 4 bases for J; bases not matched to a gene: 6. The CDR3 region has the DNA TGTGCCAGTAGCCCCGGGACAGATTATAATTCACCCCTCCACTTT. This codes for CASSPGTDYNSPLHF.

The chain is built from TRBV28 and TRBJ2-5; TRBD1 agrees at 8 bases. The germline gives CDR1 MDHEN, CDR2 SYDVKM. The CDR3 length is 14 residues. The V and J ends lost 3 bases and 5 bases, in that order; junction bases with no gene match: 5. This chain's CDR3 is CASSFRQGRETQYF. CDR3 sequence (DNA): TGTGCCAGCAGTTTTCGACAGGGGCGGGAGACCCAGTACTTC.

The chain recombines TRBV10-3 with TRBJ2-7; D gene ambiguous. The V and J ends lost 7 bases and 0 bases respectively, with 7 bases between them. The CDR3 runs 12 residues. Germline CDR1 ENHRY, CDR2 SYGVKD. CDR3 loop: CAINRDSYEQYF. The CDR3 bases are TGTGCCATCAACCGAGACTCCTACGAGCAGTACTTC.

The genes are TRBV6-7 and TRBJ2-6; D is tentatively TRBD1 or TRBD2 (5 bases each). TRBV6-7 counts as an open reading frame of uncertain function. The CDR3 length is 20 residues. V was cut by 0 bases and J by 0 bases, with 18 bases left in between. CDR3 in DNA: TGTGCCAGCAGTTACTCGAAGGGACCCCTACCTGGCTCTGGGGCCAACGTCCTGACTTTC. Translated: CASSYSKGPLPGSGANVLTF.

The gene calls are TRBV25-1 and TRBJ1-5; D call uncertain. The CDR3 consists of 14 residues. Germline V gene data show CDR1 as MGHDK and CDR2 as SYGVNS. Trimming pared 0 bases from V and 3 bases from J, leaving 6 bases between. The CDR3 sequence is CASSEYSLNQPQHF. In nucleotides, the CDR3 is TGTGCCAGCAGTGAATATAGCCTCAATCAGCCCCAGCATTTT.

The chain employs TRBV5-1 and TRBJ2-5; D is possibly TRBD2 (7 bases). From germline, CDR1 is SGHRS and CDR2 YFSETQ. The V end lost 3 bases, the J end lost 4 bases, and 19 bases lay between the germline ends. The CDR3 contains 16 residues. In nucleotides, the CDR3 is TGCGCCAGCAGCTACTTAACTCGGGGGGCAGGAGAGACCCAGTACTTC. Its protein is CASSYLTRGAGETQYF.

The chain links TRBV19 to TRBJ1-6, with 10 nucleotides matching TRBD1. Germline CDR1 is LNHDA and CDR2 is SQIVND (reference sequence). This CDR3 is built from 16 residues. J gave up 9 bases and V 4 bases, and 9 bases lay outside the gene matches. CDR3 DNA sequence: TGTGCCAGTAGTACCCCCTGGGACAGGGGAAGTTCACCCCTCCACTTT. Its protein product is CASSTPWDRGSSPLHF.